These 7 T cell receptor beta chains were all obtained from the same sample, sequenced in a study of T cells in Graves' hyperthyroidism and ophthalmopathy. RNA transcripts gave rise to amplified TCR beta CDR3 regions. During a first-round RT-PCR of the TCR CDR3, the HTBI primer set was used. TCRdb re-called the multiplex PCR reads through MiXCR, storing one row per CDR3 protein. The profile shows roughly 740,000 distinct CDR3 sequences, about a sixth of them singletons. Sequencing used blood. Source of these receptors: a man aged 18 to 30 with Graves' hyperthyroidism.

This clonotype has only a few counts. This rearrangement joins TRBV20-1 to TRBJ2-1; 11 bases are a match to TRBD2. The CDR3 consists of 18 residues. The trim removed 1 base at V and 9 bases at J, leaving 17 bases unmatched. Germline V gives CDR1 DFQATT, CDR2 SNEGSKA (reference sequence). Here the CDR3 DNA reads TGCAGTGCTAGAGCGCCCCCCACTAGCGGGAGAGTCCTATTTGAGCAGTTCTTC. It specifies CSARAPPTSGRVLFEQFF.

The CDR3 loop is CASSYSNVGRDTEAFF. CDR3 DNA sequence: TGTGCCAGCAGTTACTCGAATGTAGGGAGGGACACTGAAGCTTTCTTT. The gene calls are TRBV6-2 or TRBV6-3 and TRBJ1-1, with D unclear. The CDR3 has 16 residues. V was shortened by 0 bases and J by 3 bases, with 14 bases between the two germline ends. CDR1 and CDR2 (germline): MNHEY, SVGEGT.

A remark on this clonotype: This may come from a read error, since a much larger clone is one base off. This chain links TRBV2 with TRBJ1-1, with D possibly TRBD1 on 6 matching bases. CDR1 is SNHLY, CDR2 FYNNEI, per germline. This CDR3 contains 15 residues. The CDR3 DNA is TGTGCCAGCGGACCCTGGGGGGCAGAGAACACTGGAGCTTTCTTT. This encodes CASGPWGAENTGAFF.

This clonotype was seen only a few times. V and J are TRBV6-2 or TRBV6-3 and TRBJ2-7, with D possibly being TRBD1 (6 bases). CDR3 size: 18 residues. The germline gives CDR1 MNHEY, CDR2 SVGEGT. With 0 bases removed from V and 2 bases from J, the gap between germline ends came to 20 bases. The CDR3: CASSYSEAAGTNTYEQYF. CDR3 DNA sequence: TGTGCCAGCAGTTACTCAGAAGCTGCCGGGACAAACACCTACGAGCAGTACTTC.

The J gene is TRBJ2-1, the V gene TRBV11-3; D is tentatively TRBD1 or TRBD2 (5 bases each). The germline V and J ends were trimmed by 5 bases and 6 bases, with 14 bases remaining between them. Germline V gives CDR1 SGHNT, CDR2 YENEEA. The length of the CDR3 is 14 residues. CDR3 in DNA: TGTGCCAGCAGCGCACCGGGACCCGGCAATGAGCAGTTCTTC. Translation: CASSAPGPGNEQFF.

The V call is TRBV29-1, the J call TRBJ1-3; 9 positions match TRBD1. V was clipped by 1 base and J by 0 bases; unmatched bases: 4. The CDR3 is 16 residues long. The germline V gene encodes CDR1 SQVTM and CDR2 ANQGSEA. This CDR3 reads CSVEGGQGNSGNTIYF. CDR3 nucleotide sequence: TGCAGCGTTGAAGGGGGACAGGGTAACTCTGGAAACACCATATATTTT.

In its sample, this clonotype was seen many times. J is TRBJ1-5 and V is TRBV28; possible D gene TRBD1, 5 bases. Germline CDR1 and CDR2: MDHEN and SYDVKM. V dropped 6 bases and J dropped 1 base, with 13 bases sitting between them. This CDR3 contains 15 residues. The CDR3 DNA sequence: TGTGCCAGCAGGACGACGGGGGGAAGCAATCAGCCCCAGCATTTT. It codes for CASRTTGGSNQPQHF.